This T cell receptor beta chain was obtained from a study of CD8+ T cells in alopecia areata. Study-wide points: Shared TCR sequences were less clear between patients than in mice, possibly partly from HLA diversity. An increase in clonality over normal scalp was evident in lesional scalp, especially alopecia totalis/universalis.

The ends were cut back, 5 bases at V and 13 bases at J, with 11 bases in the middle. CDR3 length: 10 residues. The germline gives CDR1 SNHLY, CDR2 FYNNEI. Investigators isolated RNA and reverse transcribed it into cDNA to act as the sequencing template. Here immunoSEQ multiplex PCR was the method, and the copy in TCRdb shows in-frame clones only, minus some. This repertoire shows 150,000 to 200,000 clones, 50% to 70% found once; its top ten account for approximately 14%. This clone was detected only a few times. The antigen is not known. This receptor was taken from a human donor with alopecia areata. V gene TRBV2 combines with J gene TRBJ1-2; possibly TRBD1 for D (5 bases). The sequencing used CD4+ T cells sorted from blood, collected at week 0. The CDR3 loop reads CASSSGGATF. DNA of the CDR3: TGTGCCAGCAGTTCTGGGGGAGCCACCTTC.